The source of this TCR beta chain is a study of shared clonotypes between healthy human individuals (TCRdb year 2020). A note on the overall study: The cohort included a few men and a couple of women between 18 and 49 years of age. For each donor, CD4 naive and CD4 memory were each given three plates, CD8 naive was given two plates, and CD8 memory was given one plate. To estimate repertoire size and how much clonotypes are shared between individuals, the study performed deep sequencing of blood TCR repertoires from roughly five healthy adults. Leukapheresis yielded between about 0.9 and 8.9 billion PBMCs per donor. To increase sequencing depth and limit assay-specific biases, TCR repertoire library preparation and sequencing were carried out by different laboratories using diverse techniques.

Broader findings and caveats from the paper: Sampling was restricted to blood, and TCR repertoires in tissue are likely to differ from TCR repertoires in blood. Incomplete sequencing was indicated by rarefaction of sorted-subset datasets, despite the large sequencing depth. Pairwise subsampling indicated that sequencing depth was expected to affect the degree of clonotype sharing among donors. Compared with non-shared clonotypes, clonotypes shared by all four sorted-subset donors had higher generation probabilities. Sharing across four donors was observed for approximately 4.6% of naive CD4, under 4% of naive CD8, 2% to 2.5% of memory CD4, and approximately 0.41% of memory CD8 clonotypes. Larger estimated clonotype richness was generally found for naive subsets than for memory subsets. The genetic and exposure-history diversity represented was limited by the small number of donors.

CD8 naive samples were CD45RO-negative cells positively selected for CCR7, giving a CD45RA+CCR7+ population that excluded TemRA cells. The donors were healthy, HIV-negative adults who had no recently reported acute infections or vaccinations. All donors were Caucasian adults living in Nashville, Tennessee, USA. After blood collection by leukapheresis, PBMCs were isolated using Ficoll-Histopaque density gradient centrifugation and then cryopreserved in the vapor phase of liquid nitrogen. Analytical flow cytometry was used to check the purity and quantity of every magnetically sorted T cell population. Genomic DNA was isolated from each sorted fraction and quantified by UV absorbance on a Nanodrop 2000c. Using the deep immunoSEQ assay, multiplex PCR amplified TCR CDR3 regions from genomic DNA. Extracted genomic DNA from each cell subset was spread evenly across all wells of several immunoSEQ 96-well plates, with each plate serving as a replicate. For sorted subsets, about 200 ng genomic DNA, equal to tens of thousands of T cell genomes, was loaded into each replicate PCR. Purified libraries were quantified with a Qubit 3.0 fluorometer, sized on a Bioanalyzer 2100, and re-quantified with the KAPA Library Quantification kit. Each immunoSEQ 96-well plate was sequenced on its own single-read 150-cycle Illumina NextSeq 550 flow cell. As for the original processing: Because only junctional sequences without quality scores were contained in the immunoSEQ output, filtering matching that applied to full-length reads could not be performed. Sequences were annotated with PyIR, a Python wrapper for IgBLAST v1.9, using IMGT germline references to assign V/J genes and CDR3. Reads were filtered out if the reads had weak V/J assignments (E-value above 1e-6), no CDR3, stop codons, out-of-frame junctions, or ambiguous translated residues. V3J clonotypes were defined by identical inferred V gene, J gene, and CDR3 amino acid sequence. Percentage overlap between repertoires was computed as shared unique clonotypes divided by the size of the smaller repertoire. Three approaches were used to assess repertoire richness: RTK rarefaction, the Chao1 estimator, and Recon v2.1 estimates of unobserved clonotypes. Generation probabilities were computed with OLGA for all TCRbeta clonotypes obtained by the gDNA method from a few donors. TCRdb holds this immuneACCESS table with in-frame rearrangements only. Some clones are missing; in checked studies, unresolved V genes explain under half, and the rest has no known cause. D and trimming were read from the DNA, whereas the V and J calls and clone size are those reported in that table. This sample comprises about 800,000 clones, 90% to 98% of them detected only once. Together, the top ten hold roughly 0.23% of the sample.

On this clone: The antigen it recognizes is unknown. Within one base of it there is no much larger clone, and no base qualities were kept.

Including the terminal cysteine and phenylalanine, the CDR3 comprises 12 residues. This entry keeps only the CDR3 DNA: 36 bases, framed from base 1. V is reduced by 0 bases and J by 6 bases, leaving a spacing of 3 bases between them. CDR1 and CDR2 were assigned from the germline V gene as SGHAT and FQNNGV. The material sequenced was naive CD8+ T cells sorted from blood. What this sample's cell subset or site label stands for: CD45RA+CCR7+. The chain employs TRBV11-2 and TRBJ2-1; the D gene cannot be named for sure. This sequence was found in a man aged 25-40 years in good health. The CDR3 region: CASSLDPNEQFF. DNA sequence: TGTGCCAGCAGCTTAGATCCCAATGAGCAGTTCTTC.